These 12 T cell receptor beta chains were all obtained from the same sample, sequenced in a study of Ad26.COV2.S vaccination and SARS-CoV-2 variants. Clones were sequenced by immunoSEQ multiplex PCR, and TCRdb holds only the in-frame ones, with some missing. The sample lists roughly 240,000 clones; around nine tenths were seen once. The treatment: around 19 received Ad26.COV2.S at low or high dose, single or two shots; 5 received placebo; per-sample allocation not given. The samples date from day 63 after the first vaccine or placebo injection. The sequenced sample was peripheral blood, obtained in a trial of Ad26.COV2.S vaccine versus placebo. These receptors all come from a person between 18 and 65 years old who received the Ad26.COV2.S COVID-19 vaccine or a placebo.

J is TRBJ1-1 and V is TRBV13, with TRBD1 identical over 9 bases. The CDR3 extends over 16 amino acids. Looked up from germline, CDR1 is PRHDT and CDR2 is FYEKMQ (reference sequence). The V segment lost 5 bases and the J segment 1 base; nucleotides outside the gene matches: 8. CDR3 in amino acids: CASSLIQGATNTEAFF. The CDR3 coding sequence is TGTGCCAGCAGCCTAATACAGGGGGCTACGAACACTGAAGCTTTCTTT.

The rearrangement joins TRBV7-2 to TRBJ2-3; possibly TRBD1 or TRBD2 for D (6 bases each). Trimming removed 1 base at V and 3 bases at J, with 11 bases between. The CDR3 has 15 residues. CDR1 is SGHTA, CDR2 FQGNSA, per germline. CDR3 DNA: TGTGCCAGCAGCTTAGTGGAAGGGGGGACAGATACGCAGTATTTT. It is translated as CASSLVEGGTDTQYF.

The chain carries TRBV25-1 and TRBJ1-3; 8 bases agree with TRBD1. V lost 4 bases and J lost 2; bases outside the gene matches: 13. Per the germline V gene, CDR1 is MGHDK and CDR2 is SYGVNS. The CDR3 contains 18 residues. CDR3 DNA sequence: TGTGCCAGCAGTGCACAAAGCGGGACAGGACTTACTGGAAACACCATATATTTT. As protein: CASSAQSGTGLTGNTIYF.

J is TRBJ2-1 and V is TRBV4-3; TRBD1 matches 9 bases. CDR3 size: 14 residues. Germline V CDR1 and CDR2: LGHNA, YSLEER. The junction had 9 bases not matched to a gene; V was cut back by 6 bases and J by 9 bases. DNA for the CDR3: TGCGCCAGCAGTCGGGACAGGGCGGTGGGTGAGCAGTTCTTC. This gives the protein CASSRDRAVGEQFF.

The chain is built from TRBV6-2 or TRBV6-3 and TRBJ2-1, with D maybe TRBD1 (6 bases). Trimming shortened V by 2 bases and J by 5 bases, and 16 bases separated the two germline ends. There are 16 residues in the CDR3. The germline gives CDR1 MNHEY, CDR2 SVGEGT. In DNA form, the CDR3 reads TGTGCCAGCAGTTACGTGACAGGAGAATTCAACAATGAGCAGTTCTTC. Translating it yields CASSYVTGEFNNEQFF.

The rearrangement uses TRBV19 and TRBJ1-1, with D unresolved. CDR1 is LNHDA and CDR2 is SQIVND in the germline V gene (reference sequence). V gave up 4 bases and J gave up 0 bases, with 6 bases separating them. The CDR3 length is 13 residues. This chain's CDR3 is CASSTLMNTEAFF. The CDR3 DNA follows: TGTGCCAGTAGTACCCTAATGAACACTGAAGCTTTCTTT.

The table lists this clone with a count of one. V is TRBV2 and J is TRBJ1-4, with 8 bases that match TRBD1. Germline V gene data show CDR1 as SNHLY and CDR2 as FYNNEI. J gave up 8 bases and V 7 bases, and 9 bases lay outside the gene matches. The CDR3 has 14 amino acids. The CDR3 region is CASTGLDRVEKLFF. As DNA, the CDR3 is TGTGCCAGCACTGGTTTGGACAGGGTAGAAAAACTGTTTTTT.

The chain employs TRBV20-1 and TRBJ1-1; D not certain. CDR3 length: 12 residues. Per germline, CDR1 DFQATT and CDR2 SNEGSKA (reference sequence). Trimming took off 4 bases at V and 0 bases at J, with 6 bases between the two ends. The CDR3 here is CSATDLNTEAFF. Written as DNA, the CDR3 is TGCAGTGCTACTGATTTGAACACTGAAGCTTTCTTT.

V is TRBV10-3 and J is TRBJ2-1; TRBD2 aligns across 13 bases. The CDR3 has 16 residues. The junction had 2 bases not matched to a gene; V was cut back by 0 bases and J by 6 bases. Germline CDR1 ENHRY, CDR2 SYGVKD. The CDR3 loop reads CAISESWTSGSNEQFF. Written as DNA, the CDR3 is TGTGCCATCAGTGAGTCCTGGACTAGCGGGAGCAATGAGCAGTTCTTC.

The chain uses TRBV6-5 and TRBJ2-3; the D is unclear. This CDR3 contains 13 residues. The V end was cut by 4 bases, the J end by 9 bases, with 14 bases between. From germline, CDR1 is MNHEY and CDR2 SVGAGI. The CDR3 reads CASSSLQAGTQYF. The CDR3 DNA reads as TGTGCCAGCAGTTCCCTCCAGGCAGGAACGCAGTATTTT.

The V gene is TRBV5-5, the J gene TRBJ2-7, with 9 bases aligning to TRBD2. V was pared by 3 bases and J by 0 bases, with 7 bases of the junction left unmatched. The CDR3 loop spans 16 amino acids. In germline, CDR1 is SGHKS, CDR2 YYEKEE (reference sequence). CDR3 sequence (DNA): TGTGCCAGCAGCTCATTAGCGGGGGCCAACTCCTACGAGCAGTACTTC. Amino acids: CASSSLAGANSYEQYF.

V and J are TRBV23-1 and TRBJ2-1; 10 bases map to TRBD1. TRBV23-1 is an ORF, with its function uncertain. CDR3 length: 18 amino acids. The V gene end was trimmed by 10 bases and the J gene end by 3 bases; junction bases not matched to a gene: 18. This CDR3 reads CANPRRGQGLGFYNEQFF. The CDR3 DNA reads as TGCGCCAACCCAAGGAGGGGACAGGGGCTCGGTTTCTACAATGAGCAGTTCTTC.